These 14 T cell receptor beta chains share one sample of origin, sequenced in a study of CD8+CD57+ T cells in acquired aplastic anemia. Genomic DNA acted as the template from which TCR beta VDJ combination and CDR3 sequence profiling were carried out. TCRdb itself ran the reads through MiXCR, one entry per CDR3 protein. Of 200,000 or so distinct CDR3 sequences in the sample, around three fifths are singletons; the top ten hold about 60%. Individuals selected for sequencing had exhibited CD8+CD57+ cell expansion on flow cytometry. The sample consisted of sorted CD4+, CD8+, or CD8+CD57+ T cells (not recorded which) from PBMCs. All receptors derive from a human donor with aplastic anemia.

This clonotype was found many times. The chain carries TRBV4-1 and TRBJ2-7, with 8 bases fitting TRBD1. Trimming at V came to 2 bases and at J to 2 bases, leaving 8 bases not matched to a gene. CDR1 is MGHRA and CDR2 is YSYEKL in the germline V gene. This CDR3 is 16 amino acids long. The CDR3 loop reads CASSQYGQGGPYEQYF. The DNA for the CDR3 is TGCGCCAGCAGCCAATATGGACAGGGAGGCCCCTACGAGCAGTACTTC.

This sequence joins TRBV7-3 and TRBJ1-3; D might be TRBD1 (5 bases). CDR3 length equals 15 residues. Germline V lookup: CDR1 SGHTA, CDR2 FQGTGA. The V and J ends lost 2 bases and 3 bases respectively, with 11 bases between them. As DNA, the CDR3 is TGTGCCAGCAGCTTAGGGACTAGATTTGGAAACACCATATATTTT. This codes for CASSLGTRFGNTIYF.

In DNA, the CDR3 is TGTGCCAGTAGTATCTGGACTAGCGGCTACAATGAGCAGTTCTTC. Translation: CASSIWTSGYNEQFF. This chain joins TRBV19 and TRBJ2-1; TRBD2 agrees at 10 bases. The CDR3 sequence is 15 residues long. Per the germline V gene, CDR1 is LNHDA and CDR2 is SQIVND (reference sequence). The junction had 2 bases not matched to a gene; V was cut back by 3 bases and J by 3 bases.

With regard to this clonotype: The CDR3 ends on some other residue instead of the conserved phenylalanine or tryptophan, so this is likely a read error. This chain joins TRBV2 and TRBJ2-3; 7 positions match TRBD2. The V gene end was trimmed by 6 bases and the J gene end by 3 bases; junction bases not matched to a gene: 9. There are 15 residues in the CDR3. Germline loops: CDR1 SNHLY, CDR2 FYNNEI. CDR3 sequence: CASSGEGRATDTQYL. The CDR3 nucleotides read TGTGCCAGCAGCGGGGAGGGACGAGCGACAGATACGCAGTATCTT.

This clonotype was detected once. The rearrangement joins TRBV20-1 to TRBJ1-1; 7 nucleotides line up with TRBD1. There are 13 residues in the CDR3. Germline V gene sequence: CDR1 DFQATT, CDR2 SNEGSKA (reference sequence). DNA for the CDR3: TGCAGAGTAAACAGGGGATTCAACACTGAAGCTTTCTTT. Its translation: CRVNRGFNTEAFF.

The CDR3 spells CASSLNRVLGETQYF. The CDR3 DNA follows: TGTGCCAGCAGCTTAAACAGGGTGTTAGGAGAGACCCAGTACTTC. V gene TRBV7-9 combines with J gene TRBJ2-5; a weak D match, TRBD1 (6 bases). Germline values: CDR1 SEHNR, CDR2 FQNEAQ (reference sequence). The V end was cut by 2 bases, the J end by 4 bases, with 14 bases between. The CDR3 is made up of 15 amino acids.

The gene calls are TRBV5-1 and TRBJ1-1, with D perhaps matching TRBD1 (6 bases). CDR1 and CDR2 from the germline V gene are SGHRS and YFSETQ. Between the trimmed V and J ends, which lost 7 bases and 1 base, there was a span of 8 bases. CDR3 size: 12 residues. CDR3 sequence: CASATGNTEAFF. CDR3 sequence (DNA): TGCGCCAGCGCGACAGGGAACACTGAAGCTTTCTTT.

V gene TRBV10-2 combines with J gene TRBJ1-4; 7 bases match TRBD1. The CDR3 length is 13 residues. Germline V gene data show CDR1 as WSHSY and CDR2 as SAAADI. Trimming took 9 bases from V and 3 from J; bases not matched to a gene: 4. The CDR3 here is CASTTGPNEKLFF. CDR3 in DNA: TGCGCCAGTACGACAGGGCCTAATGAAAAACTGTTTTTT.

The V gene is TRBV6-5, the J gene TRBJ1-2; weak D call: TRBD1 (6 bases). CDR1 and CDR2 (germline): MNHEY, SVGAGI. The CDR3 has 16 residues. Trimming cost V 6 bases and J 4 bases, with 21 bases left between them. CDR3 residues: CASSPSTGRLGYGYTF. The CDR3 coding sequence is TGTGCCAGCAGCCCCAGCACAGGGAGGCTGGGCTATGGCTACACCTTC.

The chain is built from TRBV5-6 and TRBJ2-7; the D gene is possibly TRBD1 (6 bases). The ends were cut back, 4 bases at V and 2 bases at J, with 10 bases in the middle. The CDR3 contains 13 residues. CDR1 and CDR2 (germline): SGHDT, YYEEEE. The CDR3 nucleotides read TGTGCCAGCAGCCACCAGGGGCCCTACGAGCAGTACTTC. It encodes CASSHQGPYEQYF. The full variable domain, rest sourced from reference TRBV5-6 and TRBJ2-7, is DAGVTQSPTHLIKTRGQQVTLRCSPKSGHDTVSWYQQALGQGPQFIFQYYEEEERQRGNFPDRFSGHQFPNYSSELNVNALLLGDSALYLCASSHQGPYEQYFGPGTRLTVT.

The chain uses TRBV6-6 and TRBJ2-5, with D unresolved. CDR3 length: 14 residues. Per the germline V gene, CDR1 is MNHNY and CDR2 is SVGAGI (reference sequence). V was trimmed by 0 bases and J by 4 bases, leaving 9 bases between them. The CDR3 bases are TGTGCCAGCAGTTACTCCAGGATACTAGAGACCCAGTACTTC. Protein sequence: CASSYSRILETQYF.

This clonotype was seen at least ten times. The CDR3 reads CASSQESHLALNEKLFF. CDR3 sequence (DNA): TGTGCCAGCAGCCAAGAATCCCACCTCGCCCTTAATGAAAAACTGTTTTTT. The chain links TRBV4-2 to TRBJ1-4; D remains unclear. CDR3 length: 17 amino acids. V shed 0 bases and J shed 4 bases, with 15 bases lying between them. Germline CDR1 reads LGHNA; CDR2 reads YNFKEQ.

The rearrangement links TRBV2 to TRBJ2-1, with 7 nucleotides matching TRBD1. Looked up from germline, CDR1 is SNHLY and CDR2 is FYNNEI. The trim removed 7 bases at V and 7 bases at J, leaving 19 bases unmatched. The CDR3 consists of 17 residues. The CDR3 sequence is CASTVSTTGMIENEQFF. CDR3 DNA sequence: TGTGCCAGCACTGTTTCTACGACAGGGATGATAGAGAATGAGCAGTTCTTC.

In its sample, this clonotype was seen many times. This rearrangement joins TRBV2 to TRBJ1-3; no clear D. Germline loops: CDR1 SNHLY, CDR2 FYNNEI. The CDR3 is 12 amino acids. V was shortened by 6 bases and J by 0 bases, with 3 bases between the two germline ends. DNA of the CDR3: TGTGCCAGCAGGATCTCTGGAAACACCATATATTTT. This translates into CASRISGNTIYF.